One sample yielded the 19 T cell receptor beta chains listed below, sequenced in a study of blood T cell repertoires in COVID-19. Repertoires were generated with immunoSEQ multiplex PCR, while TCRdb's copy carries only in-frame clones and drops some. The table records a few hundred thousand clones, roughly 89% of them present only once. The sequencing sample was made of PBMCs or T cells enriched from blood (not recorded which). These receptors all come from a woman between 50 and 59 years old who had been exposed to COVID-19.

V and J are TRBV3-1 (or the pseudogene TRBV3-2) and TRBJ2-7; a possible D gene is TRBD2 (5 bases). The CDR3 spans 13 residues. Germline lookup yields CDR1 LGHDT and CDR2 YNNKEL (reference sequence). Between the trimmed V and J ends, which lost 0 bases and 6 bases, there was a span of 9 bases. The CDR3 sequence: CASSQDLGSEQYF. Here the CDR3 DNA reads TGTGCCAGCAGCCAAGATCTGGGGAGCGAGCAGTACTTC.

This clone was picked up a small number of times. The genes are TRBV10-2 and TRBJ2-1, with 8 bases that match TRBD1. This CDR3 is 13 amino acids long. CDR1 and CDR2 (germline): WSHSY, SAAADI. The trim removed 3 bases at V and 12 bases at J, leaving 7 bases unmatched. In DNA, the CDR3 is TGCGCCAGCAGTGATTTGGCAGGGGGCTGGCAGTTCTTC. Protein product: CASSDLAGGWQFF.

The rearrangement joins TRBV3-1 (or the pseudogene TRBV3-2) to TRBJ2-1; D perhaps matches TRBD2 (6 bases). Germline values: CDR1 LGHDT, CDR2 YNNKEL (reference sequence). V was cut by 4 bases and J by 7 bases, with 14 bases left in between. This CDR3 region has 14 residues. CDR3 sequence reads: CASSPRRGGNEQFF. In nucleotides, the CDR3 is TGTGCCAGCAGCCCCCGGCGGGGCGGGAATGAGCAGTTCTTC.

As for this clone: In the same sample, other DNA sequences code for this CDR3. The gene calls are TRBV19 and TRBJ1-1, with D tentatively TRBD1 (5 bases). V was trimmed by 4 bases and J by 0 bases, leaving 12 bases between them. Per the germline V gene, CDR1 is LNHDA and CDR2 is SQIVND (reference sequence). The CDR3 covers 15 residues. The CDR3 sequence is CASSSRDSMNTEAFF. The CDR3 DNA reads as TGTGCCAGTAGTAGCCGGGACTCAATGAACACTGAAGCTTTCTTT.

With respect to this clone: This CDR3 is also generated by other DNA sequences in the sample. The chain employs TRBV19 and TRBJ1-5; no firm D call. This CDR3 is built from 13 residues. Germline CDR1 LNHDA, CDR2 SQIVND (reference sequence). V lost 3 bases and J 1 base, leaving 4 bases between the germline ends. In nucleotides, the CDR3 is TGTGCCAGTAGTATTCAGAGCAATCAGCCCCAGCATTTT. This gives the protein CASSIQSNQPQHF.

This clone has more than one count but fewer than ten. The chain carries TRBV6-5 and TRBJ1-1; D is undetermined. CDR1 and CDR2 (germline): MNHEY, SVGAGI. V gave up 6 bases and J gave up 0 bases, with 14 bases separating them. This CDR3 contains 15 residues. The CDR3 is CASRYLTPMNTEAFF. CDR3 nucleotide sequence: TGTGCCAGCAGATACCTGACTCCCATGAACACTGAAGCTTTCTTT.

DNA of the CDR3: TGTGCCAGTAGAATGACCGGGACAGGGGGCTACGAGCAGTACTTC. This encodes CASRMTGTGGYEQYF. The J gene is TRBJ2-7, the V gene TRBV19; 11 bases agree with TRBD1. CDR3 length equals 15 residues. Unmatched junction bases numbered 7, after V lost 6 bases and J lost 3 bases. Germline V gene sequence: CDR1 LNHDA, CDR2 SQIVND (reference sequence).

J is TRBJ2-1 and V is TRBV7-6; D is possibly TRBD2 (5 bases). The CDR3 is 14 residues long. Trimming stripped 5 bases from V and 2 bases from J, with 10 bases between. Germline-derived CDR1 and CDR2 are SGHVS and FNYEAQ. The CDR3 reads CASSPEGTYNEQFF. The CDR3 DNA is TGTGCCAGCAGCCCTGAGGGAACCTACAATGAGCAGTTCTTC.

This chain uses TRBV7-2 with TRBJ2-7; D is possibly TRBD2 (6 bases). Germline CDR1 is SGHTA and CDR2 is FQGNSA. This CDR3 is built from 15 residues. Trimming left V 5 bases short and J 1 base short, with 15 bases between. The DNA for the CDR3 is TGTGCCAGCAGCACGTATAGCGGACCATCCTACGAGCAGTACTTC. Its protein product is CASSTYSGPSYEQYF.

V and J are TRBV18 and TRBJ2-7, with TRBD1 matching 8 bases. V trimming: 5 bases; J trimming: 0 bases; junction bases outside the gene matches: 3. Germline CDR1 and CDR2: KGHSH and LQKENI. The CDR3 is 14 residues long. The CDR3 loop is CASSTTGVSYEQYF. The CDR3 nucleotides are TGTGCCAGCTCAACGACAGGGGTCTCCTACGAGCAGTACTTC.

The chain couples TRBV29-1 to TRBJ2-1, with 7 bases fitting TRBD2. CDR3 size: 14 residues. The trim removed 5 bases at V and 0 bases at J, leaving 4 bases unmatched. CDR1 is SQVTM, CDR2 ANQGSEA, per germline. The CDR3 is CSVFGEGSYNEQFF. CDR3 DNA: TGCAGCGTTTTCGGGGAGGGCTCCTACAATGAGCAGTTCTTC.

The chain employs TRBV29-1 and TRBJ2-7; 11 nucleotides align to TRBD2. J lost 4 bases, V lost 3 bases, and 5 bases had no gene match. Germline lookup yields CDR1 SQVTM and CDR2 ANQGSEA. This CDR3 is built from 14 residues. CDR3 loop: CSVEVSGGAYEQYF. CDR3 coding DNA: TGCAGCGTTGAGGTTAGCGGGGGGGCGTACGAGCAGTACTTC.

The CDR3 loop is CASSLGTGKETQYF. The CDR3 DNA follows: TGTGCCAGCAGCCTAGGGACAGGCAAAGAGACCCAGTACTTC. V is TRBV6-5 and J is TRBJ2-5; 8 bases agree with TRBD1. This CDR3 contains 14 residues. V lost 6 bases and J lost 3; bases outside the gene matches: 6. CDR1 and CDR2 (germline): MNHEY, SVGAGI.

This clone was seen just once. The chain uses TRBV5-1 and TRBJ2-5; D is uncertain. The CDR3 loop spans 16 amino acids. Trimming pared 0 bases from V and 2 bases from J, leaving 14 bases between. Per germline, CDR1 SGHRS and CDR2 YFSETQ. CDR3 region: CASSLAWAGSQETQYF. Written as DNA, the CDR3 is TGCGCCAGCAGCTTGGCCTGGGCAGGAAGTCAAGAGACCCAGTACTTC.

This clone was detected once. V is TRBV5-1 and J is TRBJ2-2, with 9 bases lining up with TRBD1. Germline V CDR1 and CDR2: SGHRS, YFSETQ. The CDR3 is 16 residues long. The V and J ends lost 3 bases and 7 bases, in that order; junction bases with no gene match: 10. The CDR3 protein is CASSYRQGERDGELFF. CDR3 bases: TGCGCCAGCAGCTACAGACAGGGGGAGAGGGACGGGGAGCTGTTTTTT.

The CDR3 spells CASSLTLRGLIQETQYF. In nucleotides, the CDR3 is TGTGCCAGCAGCTTAACCCTCCGGGGACTCATACAAGAGACCCAGTACTTC. This sequence joins TRBV7-2 and TRBJ2-5; D is perhaps TRBD2 (6 bases). Trimming cost V 2 bases and J 2 bases, with 18 bases left between them. Germline CDR1 is SGHTA and CDR2 is FQGNSA. The CDR3 covers 17 residues.

The chain is built from TRBV18 and TRBJ2-7, with a possible D match to TRBD1 (6 bases). V lost 5 bases and J 1 base, leaving 15 bases between the germline ends. From germline, CDR1 is KGHSH and CDR2 LQKENI. This CDR3 comprises 15 residues. CDR3 in amino acids: CASSATDSPSYEQYF. The CDR3 coding sequence is TGTGCCAGCTCAGCTACGGACAGCCCTTCCTACGAGCAGTACTTC.

With respect to this clone: The sample has other DNA sequences that encode this CDR3 too. The chain has TRBV19 and TRBJ1-1; possible D gene TRBD1, 6 bases. The germline CDR1 and CDR2 sequences are LNHDA and SQIVND (reference sequence). V dropped 1 base and J dropped 0 bases, with 6 bases sitting between them. CDR3 length: 14 residues. The CDR3 DNA is TGTGCCAGTAGTATAGGACAGGTGAACACTGAAGCTTTCTTT. Translating it yields CASSIGQVNTEAFF.

The chain has TRBV5-4 and TRBJ1-4; 7 bases align to TRBD1. Trimming at V came to 4 bases and at J to 7 bases, leaving 10 bases not matched to a gene. This CDR3 is built from 15 residues. Germline CDR1 SGHNT, CDR2 YYREEE (reference sequence). The CDR3 region has the DNA TGTGCCAGCAGCATAAGACAGGGTATAGGTGAAAAACTGTTTTTT. Its translation: CASSIRQGIGEKLFF.